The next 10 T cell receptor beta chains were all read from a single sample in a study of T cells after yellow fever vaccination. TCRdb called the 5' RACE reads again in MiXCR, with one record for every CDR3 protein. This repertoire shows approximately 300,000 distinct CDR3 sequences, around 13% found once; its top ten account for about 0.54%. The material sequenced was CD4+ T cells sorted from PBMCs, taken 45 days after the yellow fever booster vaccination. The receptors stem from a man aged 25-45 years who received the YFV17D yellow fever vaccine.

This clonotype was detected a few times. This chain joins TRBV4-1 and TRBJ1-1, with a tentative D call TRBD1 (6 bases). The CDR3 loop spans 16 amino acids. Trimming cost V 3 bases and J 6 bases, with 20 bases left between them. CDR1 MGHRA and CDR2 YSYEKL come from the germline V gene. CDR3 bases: TGCGCCAGCAGCCAGCGGCCACAGGGTAGGATGTCTGAAGCTTTCTTT. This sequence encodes CASSQRPQGRMSEAFF.

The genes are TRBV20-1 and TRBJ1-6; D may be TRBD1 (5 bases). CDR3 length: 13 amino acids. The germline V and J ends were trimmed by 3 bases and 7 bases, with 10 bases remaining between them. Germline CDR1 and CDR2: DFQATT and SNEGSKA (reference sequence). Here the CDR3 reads CSASGDSNSPLHF. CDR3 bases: TGCAGTGCTAGTGGGGACTCGAATTCACCCCTCCACTTT.

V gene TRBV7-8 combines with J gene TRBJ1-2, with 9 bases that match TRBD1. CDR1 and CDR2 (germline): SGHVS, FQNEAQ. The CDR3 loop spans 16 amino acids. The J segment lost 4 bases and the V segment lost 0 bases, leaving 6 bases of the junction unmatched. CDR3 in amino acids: CASSLAQGAFSYGYTF. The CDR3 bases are TGTGCCAGCAGCTTAGCACAGGGGGCCTTTTCCTATGGCTACACCTTC.

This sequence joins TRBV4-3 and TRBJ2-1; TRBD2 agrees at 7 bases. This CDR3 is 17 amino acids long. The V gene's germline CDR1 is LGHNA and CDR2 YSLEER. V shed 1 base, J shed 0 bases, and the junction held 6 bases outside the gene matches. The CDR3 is CASSQGASGSSYNEQFF. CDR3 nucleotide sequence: TGCGCCAGCAGCCAAGGGGCTAGCGGATCCTCCTACAATGAGCAGTTCTTC.

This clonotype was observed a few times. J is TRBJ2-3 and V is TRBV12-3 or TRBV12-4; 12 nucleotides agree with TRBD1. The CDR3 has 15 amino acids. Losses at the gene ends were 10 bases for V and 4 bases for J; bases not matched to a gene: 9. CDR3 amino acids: CATQLGTGGADTQYF. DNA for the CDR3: TGTGCCACCCAGTTGGGGACAGGGGGCGCAGATACGCAGTATTTT.

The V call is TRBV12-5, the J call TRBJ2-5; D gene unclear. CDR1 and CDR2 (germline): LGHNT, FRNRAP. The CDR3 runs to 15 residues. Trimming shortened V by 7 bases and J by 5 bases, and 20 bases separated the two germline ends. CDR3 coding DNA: TGTGCTAGTGCCTTGGGGTTAACCCTCGACGAGACCCAGTACTTC. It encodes CASALGLTLDETQYF.

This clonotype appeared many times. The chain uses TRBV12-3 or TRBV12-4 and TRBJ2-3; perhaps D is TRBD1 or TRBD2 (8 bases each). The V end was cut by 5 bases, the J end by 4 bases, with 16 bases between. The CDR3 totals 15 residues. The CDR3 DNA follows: TGTGCCAGCAGTGACAGGGGTAGCGGGGCAGATACGCAGTATTTT. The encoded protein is CASSDRGSGADTQYF.

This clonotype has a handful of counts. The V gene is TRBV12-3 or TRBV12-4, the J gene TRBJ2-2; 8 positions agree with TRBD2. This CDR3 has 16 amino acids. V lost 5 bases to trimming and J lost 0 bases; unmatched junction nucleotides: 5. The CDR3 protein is CASSTLRGANTGELFF. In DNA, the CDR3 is TGTGCCAGCAGTACCTTGCGGGGGGCGAACACCGGGGAGCTGTTTTTT.

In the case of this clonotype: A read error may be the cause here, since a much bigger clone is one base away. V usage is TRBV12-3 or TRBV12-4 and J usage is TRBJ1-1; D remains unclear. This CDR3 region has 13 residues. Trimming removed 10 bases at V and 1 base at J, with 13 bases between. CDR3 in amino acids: CATTGVRNTEAFF. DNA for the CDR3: TGTGCCACCACTGGGGTGAGGAACACTGAAGCTTTCTTT.

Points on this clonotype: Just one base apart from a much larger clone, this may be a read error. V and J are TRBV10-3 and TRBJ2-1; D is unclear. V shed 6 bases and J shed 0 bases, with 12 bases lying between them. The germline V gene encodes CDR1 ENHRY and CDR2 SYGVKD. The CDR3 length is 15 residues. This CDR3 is CAISDGSSSYNEQFF. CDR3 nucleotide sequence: TGTGCCATCAGCGACGGATCCAGCTCCTACAATGAGCAGTTCTTC.